These 13 T cell receptor beta chains were sequenced from one sample in a study of beta chain features in type 1 diabetes. Study observations and caveats: Shortening that was moderate but significant affected the TCRB CDR3s of Type 1 diabetes patients in all four CD4+ subsets.

The study reverse transcribed the entire isolated RNA, so it sequenced expressed TCRB transcripts. The assay was immunoSEQ multiplex PCR, and TCRdb's table has in-frame clones only and misses some. This table has roughly 280,000 clones, roughly 24% appearing once. No antigen is known for these receptors. The specimen was naive CD4+ T cells from blood. The receptors come from a woman in her twenties or thirties with type 1 diabetes.

This clone came up a few times. The rearrangement uses TRBV30 and TRBJ2-7, with 7 bases lining up with TRBD1. The V segment lost 4 bases and the J segment 12 bases; nucleotides outside the gene matches: 12. The CDR3 contains 12 residues. Germline V CDR1 and CDR2: GTSNPN, SVGIG (reference sequence). The CDR3 DNA sequence: TGTGCCTGGACTATTATACAGGGGAGTATGTACTTC. Protein: CAWTIIQGSMYF.

This clone was picked up a small number of times. This chain uses TRBV4-1 with TRBJ2-7, with 9 bases aligning to TRBD1. The germline CDR1 and CDR2 sequences are MGHRA and YSYEKL. The length of the CDR3 is 17 residues. Trimming removed 1 base from V and 1 base from J; junction bases left unmatched: 8. The CDR3 DNA is TGCGCCAGCAGCCAAGGGATTGGGACAGGGCGGTCCTACGAGCAGTACTTC. Its translation is CASSQGIGTGRSYEQYF.

This clone was detected a few times. The rearrangement joins TRBV7-9 to TRBJ2-7; possibly TRBD1 for D (5 bases). CDR1 is SEHNR, CDR2 FQNEAQ, per germline (reference sequence). V lost 1 base and J 7 bases, leaving 14 bases between the germline ends. This CDR3 contains 14 residues. The CDR3, as DNA: TGTGCCAGCAGCTTAGAAGGCAGGGCACCTGAGCAGTACTTC. Translation: CASSLEGRAPEQYF.

V is TRBV30 and J is TRBJ1-5; 7 bases fit TRBD1. The CDR3 totals 15 residues. V shed 3 bases and J 5 bases; nucleotides not matched to a gene: 10. The V gene's germline CDR1 is GTSNPN and CDR2 SVGIG (reference sequence). The CDR3 DNA sequence: TGTGCCTGGAGCCGCGGGGACAGCAGAGATCAGCCCCAGCATTTT. It specifies CAWSRGDSRDQPQHF. The complete variable domain, with remaining parts taken from reference TRBV30 and TRBJ1-5, reads SQTIHQWPATLVQPVGSPLSLECTVEGTSNPNLYWYRQAAGRGLQLLFYSVGIGQISSEVPQNLSASRPQDRQFILSSKKLLLSDSGFYLCAWSRGDSRDQPQHFGDGTRLSIL.

This clone was seen only a few times. J is TRBJ2-7 and V is TRBV4-1, with 11 bases matching TRBD2. Unmatched junction bases numbered 5, after V lost 1 base and J lost 3 bases. Looked up from germline, CDR1 is MGHRA and CDR2 is YSYEKL. The CDR3 runs to 16 residues. DNA of the CDR3: TGCGCCAGCAGCCAAGTTCTAGCGGGAGGCGACTACGAGCAGTACTTC. It encodes CASSQVLAGGDYEQYF.

This clone appeared a few times. This chain links TRBV4-1 with TRBJ2-7; tentative D call: TRBD2 (5 bases). Trimming removed 0 bases from V and 3 bases from J, with 12 bases in between. The germline gives CDR1 MGHRA, CDR2 YSYEKL. This CDR3 region has 15 residues. CDR3 residues: CASSQETRASYEQYF. The CDR3 DNA follows: TGCGCCAGCAGCCAAGAAACGAGGGCAAGCTACGAGCAGTACTTC.

There are a few counts of this clone. The chain carries TRBV5-4 and TRBJ2-1, with no clear D. Germline CDR1 reads SGHNT; CDR2 reads YYREEE (reference sequence). Deletions cut 0 bases from V and 4 bases from J, with 5 bases between. The CDR3 is 13 residues long. CDR3 sequence: CASSLGDYNEQFF. As DNA, the CDR3 is TGTGCCAGCAGCTTGGGCGATTACAATGAGCAGTTCTTC.

A few counts support this clone. The CDR3 protein is CASRTLAGGRHEQFF. CDR3 DNA: TGTGCCAGCCGGACACTAGCGGGAGGACGGCATGAGCAGTTCTTC. J is TRBJ2-1 and V is TRBV27, with 12 nucleotides matching TRBD2. The CDR3 contains 15 residues. V shed 8 bases, J shed 8 bases, and the junction held 10 bases outside the gene matches. CDR1 and CDR2 from the germline V gene are MNHEY and SMNVEV (reference sequence).

This clone was seen a few times. The gene calls are TRBV5-6 and TRBJ1-4; 10 nucleotides agree with TRBD1. This CDR3 comprises 15 residues. Germline V gene data show CDR1 as SGHDT and CDR2 as YYEEEE. Trimming cost V 0 bases and J 7 bases; bases outside gene matches: 3. The CDR3 bases are TGTGCCAGCAGCTTGGGACAGGGGGCAAGTGAAAAACTGTTTTTT. It codes for CASSLGQGASEKLFF.

V and J are TRBV6-1 and TRBJ2-5, with TRBD2 matching 8 bases. This CDR3 region has 17 residues. V trimming: 3 bases; J trimming: 6 bases; junction bases outside the gene matches: 15. The V gene's germline CDR1 is MNHNS and CDR2 SASEGT. The DNA of the CDR3 is TGTGCCAGCAGTGAGGGAAGGGGCGGGAGGCTGCGAAAGACCCAGTACTTC. This codes for CASSEGRGGRLRKTQYF.

Concerning this clone: Other nucleotide sequences in the sample specify the same CDR3. The chain combines TRBV18 with TRBJ1-5; 8 nucleotides agree with TRBD1. The CDR3 extends over 15 amino acids. Trimming removed 6 bases from V and 2 bases from J; junction bases left unmatched: 6. Germline assignment: CDR1 KGHSH and CDR2 LQKENI. CDR3 DNA: TGTGCCAGCTCGCCCCCGGGACAGGGCAATCAGCCCCAGCATTTT. This encodes CASSPPGQGNQPQHF.

This clone has a handful of counts. The V call is TRBV28, the J call TRBJ1-2; unclear D gene. V lost 3 bases and J lost 5, with 7 bases in between. The CDR3 is 12 amino acids. Germline loops: CDR1 MDHEN, CDR2 SYDVKM. The CDR3 DNA is TGTGCCAGCAGTTTCGCGGGGTATGGCTACACCTTC. Translated, it gives CASSFAGYGYTF.

The chain is built from TRBV18 and TRBJ1-2; 7 bases fit TRBD1. This CDR3 is built from 14 residues. The V gene's germline CDR1 is KGHSH and CDR2 LQKENI. J gave up 2 bases and V 1 base, and 1 base lay outside the gene matches. CDR3 loop: CASSPLDRNYGYTF. Here the CDR3 DNA reads TGTGCCAGCTCACCACTGGACAGGAACTATGGCTACACCTTC. The full variable domain, its missing parts supplied by reference TRBV18 and TRBJ1-2, is NAGVMQNPRHLVRRRGQEARLRCSPMKGHSHVYWYRQLPEEGLKFMVYLQKENIIDESGMPKERFSAEFPKEGPSILRIQQVVRGDSAAYFCASSPLDRNYGYTFGSGTRLTVV.